Detailed here is one TCR beta chain. This specimen comes from a study of blood T cell repertoires in COVID-19. This CDR3 is 15 amino acids long. Germline loops: CDR1 LNHDA, CDR2 SQIVND (reference sequence). V was shortened by 1 base and J by 8 bases, with 15 bases between the two germline ends. The assay was immunoSEQ multiplex PCR, and TCRdb's table has in-frame clones only and misses some. The sample has 150,000 to 200,000 clones, approximately 95% seen once. Sequences were obtained from peripheral blood. The chain links TRBV19 to TRBJ2-1; possible D gene TRBD2, 6 bases. This sequence originates from a woman aged 60-75 years with COVID-19, enrolled during active disease. The CDR3 here is CASSIASRGFDEQFF. DNA for the CDR3: TGTGCCAGTAGTATAGCGTCGCGGGGTTTCGATGAGCAGTTCTTC.